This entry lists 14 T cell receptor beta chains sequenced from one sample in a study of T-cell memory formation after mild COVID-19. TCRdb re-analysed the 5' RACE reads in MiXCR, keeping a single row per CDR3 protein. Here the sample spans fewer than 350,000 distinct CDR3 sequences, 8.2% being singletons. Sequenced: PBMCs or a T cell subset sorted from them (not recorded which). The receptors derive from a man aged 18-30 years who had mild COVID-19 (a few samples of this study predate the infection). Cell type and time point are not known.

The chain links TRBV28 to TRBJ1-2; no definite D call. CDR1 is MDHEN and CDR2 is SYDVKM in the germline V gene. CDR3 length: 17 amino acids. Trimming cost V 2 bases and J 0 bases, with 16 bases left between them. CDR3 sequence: CASSLGAATTPNYGYTF. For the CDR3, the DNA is TGTGCCAGCAGTTTAGGAGCTGCCACCACCCCTAACTATGGCTACACCTTC.

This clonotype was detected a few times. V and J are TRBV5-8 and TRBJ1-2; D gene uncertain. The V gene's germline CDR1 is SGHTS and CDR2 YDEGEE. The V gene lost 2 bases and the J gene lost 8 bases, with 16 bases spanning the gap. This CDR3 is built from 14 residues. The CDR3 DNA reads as TGTGCCAGCAGCTTCTATTCGGCCGCAAGGGGCTACACCTTC. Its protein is CASSFYSAARGYTF.

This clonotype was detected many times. The CDR3 here is CASSLGEGGGTEAFF. For the CDR3, the DNA is TGTGCCAGCAGCTTAGGGGAAGGGGGCGGCACTGAAGCTTTCTTT. The chain is built from TRBV11-2 and TRBJ1-1; 7 bases match TRBD1. This CDR3 has 15 residues. The germline V gene encodes CDR1 SGHAT and CDR2 FQNNGV. J gave up 4 bases and V 1 base, and 6 bases lay outside the gene matches.

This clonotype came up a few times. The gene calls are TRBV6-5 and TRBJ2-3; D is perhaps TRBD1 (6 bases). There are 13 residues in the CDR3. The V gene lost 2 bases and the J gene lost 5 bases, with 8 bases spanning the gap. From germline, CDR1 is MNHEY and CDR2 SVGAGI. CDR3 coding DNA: TGTGCCAGCAGTTACAGGGGGAGAGATACGCAGTATTTT. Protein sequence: CASSYRGRDTQYF.

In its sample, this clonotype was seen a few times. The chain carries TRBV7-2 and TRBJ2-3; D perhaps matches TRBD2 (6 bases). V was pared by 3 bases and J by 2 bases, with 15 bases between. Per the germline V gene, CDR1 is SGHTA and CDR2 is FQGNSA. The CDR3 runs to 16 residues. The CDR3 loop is CASSLRGDSYTDTQYF. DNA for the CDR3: TGTGCCAGCAGCTTGAGAGGGGACTCATACACAGATACGCAGTATTTT.

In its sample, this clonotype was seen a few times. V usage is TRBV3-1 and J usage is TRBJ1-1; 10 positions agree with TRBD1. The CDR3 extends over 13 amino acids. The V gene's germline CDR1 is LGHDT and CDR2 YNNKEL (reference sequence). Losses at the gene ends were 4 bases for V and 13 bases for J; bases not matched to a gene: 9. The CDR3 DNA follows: TGTGCCAGCAGCCCGACAGGGGGCGCATACGGTTTCTTT. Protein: CASSPTGGAYGFF. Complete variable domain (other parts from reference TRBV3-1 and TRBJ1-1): DTAVSQTPKYLVTQMGNDKSIKCEQNLGHDTMYWYKQDSKKFLKIMFSYNNKELIINETVPNRFSPKSPDKAHLNLHINSLELGDSAVYFCASSPTGGAYGFFGQGTRLTVV.

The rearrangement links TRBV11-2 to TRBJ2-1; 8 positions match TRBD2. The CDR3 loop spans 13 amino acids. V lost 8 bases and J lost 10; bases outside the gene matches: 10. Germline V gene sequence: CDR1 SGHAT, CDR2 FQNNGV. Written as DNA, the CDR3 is TGTGCCAGCCCGAACGAGCGGGGGAGCGAGCAGTTCTTC. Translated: CASPNERGSEQFF.

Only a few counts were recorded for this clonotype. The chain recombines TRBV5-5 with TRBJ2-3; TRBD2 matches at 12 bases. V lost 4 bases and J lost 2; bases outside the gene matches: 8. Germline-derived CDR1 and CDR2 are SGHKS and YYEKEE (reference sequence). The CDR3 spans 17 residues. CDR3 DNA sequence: TGTGCCAGCAGCCAGAGACTAGCGGGGGAGCTCACAGATACGCAGTATTTT. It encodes CASSQRLAGELTDTQYF.

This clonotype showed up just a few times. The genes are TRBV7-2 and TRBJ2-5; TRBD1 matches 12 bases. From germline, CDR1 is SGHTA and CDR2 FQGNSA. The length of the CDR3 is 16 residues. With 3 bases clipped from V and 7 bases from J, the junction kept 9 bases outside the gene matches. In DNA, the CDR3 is TGTGCCAGCAGCTTGGGGGACAGGGGGCAGGGTGGGACCCAGTACTTC. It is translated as CASSLGDRGQGGTQYF.

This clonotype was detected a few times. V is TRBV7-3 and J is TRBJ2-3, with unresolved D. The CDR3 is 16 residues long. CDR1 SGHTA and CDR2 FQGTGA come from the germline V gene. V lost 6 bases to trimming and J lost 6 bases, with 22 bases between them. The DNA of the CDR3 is TGTGCCAGCAGTGCAGGCGCTAGGGCCGGCATGGATACGCAGTATTTT. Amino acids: CASSAGARAGMDTQYF.

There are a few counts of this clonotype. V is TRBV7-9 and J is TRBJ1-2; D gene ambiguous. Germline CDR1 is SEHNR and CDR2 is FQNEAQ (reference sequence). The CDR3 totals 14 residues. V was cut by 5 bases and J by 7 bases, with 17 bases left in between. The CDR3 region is CASSTGLSGVGYTF. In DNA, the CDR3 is TGTGCCAGCAGCACCGGGCTCTCCGGGGTTGGCTACACCTTC.

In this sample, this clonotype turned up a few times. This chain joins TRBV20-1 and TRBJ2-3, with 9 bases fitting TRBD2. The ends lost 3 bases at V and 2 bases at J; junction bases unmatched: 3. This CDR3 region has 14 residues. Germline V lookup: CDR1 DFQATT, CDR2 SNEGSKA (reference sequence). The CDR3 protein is CSARASGITDTQYF. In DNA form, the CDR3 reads TGCAGTGCTAGGGCTAGCGGGATCACAGATACGCAGTATTTT.

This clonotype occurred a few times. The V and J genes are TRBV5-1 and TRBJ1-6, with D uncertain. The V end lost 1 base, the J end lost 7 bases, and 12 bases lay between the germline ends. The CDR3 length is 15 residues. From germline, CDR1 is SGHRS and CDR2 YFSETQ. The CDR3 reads CASSLSGGQNSPLHF. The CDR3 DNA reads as TGCGCCAGCAGCTTGAGTGGCGGGCAAAATTCACCCCTCCACTTT. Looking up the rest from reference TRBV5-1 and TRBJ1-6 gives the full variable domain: KAGVTQTPRYLIKTRGQQVTLSCSPISGHRSVSWYQQTPGQGLQFLFEYFSETQRNKGNFPGRFSGRQFSNSRSEMNVSTLELGDSALYLCASSLSGGQNSPLHFGNGTRLTVT.

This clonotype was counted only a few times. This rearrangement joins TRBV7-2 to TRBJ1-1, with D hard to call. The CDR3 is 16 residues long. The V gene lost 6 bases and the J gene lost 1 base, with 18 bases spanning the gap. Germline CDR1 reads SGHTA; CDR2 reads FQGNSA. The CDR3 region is CASRLSWEARNTEAFF. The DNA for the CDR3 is TGTGCCAGCAGGTTATCATGGGAGGCTAGGAACACTGAAGCTTTCTTT.